The next 5 T cell receptor beta chains were all read from a single sample in a study of shared clonotypes between healthy human individuals. Libraries were prepared by immunoSEQ multiplex PCR; TCRdb keeps only in-frame clonotypes and omits some of them. The table has 170,000 or so clones, around 63% seen once; the top ten hold less than 11%. Input material: memory CD4+ T cells sorted from blood. Subset denoted: CD45RA-negative fraction. The source of these receptors is a young man in good health.

In nucleotides, the CDR3 is TGTGCCAGCAGCCCTCGACAGGCGTACACGCAGTATTTT. Protein product: CASSPRQAYTQYF. The rearrangement joins TRBV11-2 to TRBJ2-3, with D possibly being TRBD1 (6 bases). The length of the CDR3 is 13 residues. The V and J ends lost 5 bases and 9 bases respectively, with 15 bases between them. Germline V gene sequence: CDR1 SGHAT, CDR2 FQNNGV. Full variable domain (rest looked up from reference TRBV11-2 and TRBJ2-3): EAGVAQSPRYKIIEKRQSVAFWCNPISGHATLYWYQQILGQGPKLLIQFQNNGVVDDSQLPKDRFSAERLKGVDSTLKIQPAKLEDSAVYLCASSPRQAYTQYFGPGTRLTVL.

The genes are TRBV10-3 and TRBJ2-1, with D hard to call. Germline V gives CDR1 ENHRY, CDR2 SYGVKD. This CDR3 is 13 amino acids long. With 3 bases removed from V and 5 bases from J, the gap between germline ends came to 8 bases. The CDR3 reads CAISEQSNNEQFF. The CDR3 nucleotides read TGTGCCATCAGTGAACAATCAAACAATGAGCAGTTCTTC.

The V call is TRBV5-1, the J call TRBJ2-1, with D tentatively TRBD2 (6 bases). V lost 7 bases and J 10 bases, leaving 15 bases between the germline ends. The CDR3 spans 12 residues. The V gene's germline CDR1 is SGHRS and CDR2 YFSETQ. The CDR3 bases are TGCGCCAGCGCAGTGGAGGGCTGGGAGCAGTTCTTC. Residues: CASAVEGWEQFF.

This clone was found a few times. The rearrangement links TRBV18 to TRBJ2-1, with TRBD2 matching 9 bases. Germline-derived CDR1 and CDR2 are KGHSH and LQKENI. This CDR3 is built from 18 residues. The ends lost 0 bases at V and 2 bases at J; junction bases unmatched: 8. The chain's CDR3 is CASSPPDGAGGTYNEQFF. CDR3 nucleotides: TGTGCCAGCTCACCACCGGATGGAGCGGGAGGAACCTACAATGAGCAGTTCTTC.

The count of this clone is one. The chain carries TRBV2 and TRBJ1-5; 9 nucleotides line up with TRBD1. V lost 8 bases to trimming and J lost 4 bases; unmatched junction nucleotides: 6. The CDR3 runs to 14 residues. Germline V gene data show CDR1 as SNHLY and CDR2 as FYNNEI. The CDR3 DNA sequence: TGTGCCAGCCAACGACAGGGGGAGAATCAGCCCCAGCATTTT. Amino acids: CASQRQGENQPQHF.